This passage covers 22 T cell receptor beta chains from one sample sequenced in a study of cytomegalovirus exposure and HLA in healthy donors. With 60 Vbeta and 13 Jbeta primers, the PCR was carried out. Sequencing used immunoSEQ multiplex PCR; TCRdb keeps in-frame clones, though not all of them. Of about 98,000 clones in the sample, approximately 83% were seen once. The specimen was PBMCs. The receptor source for this set is a female donor in good health and CMV-seropositive.

The V call is TRBV14, the J call TRBJ1-1; 8 nucleotides match TRBD1. The CDR3 consists of 13 residues. Germline CDR1 and CDR2: SGHDN and FVKESK. Trimming removed 1 base from V and 11 bases from J; junction bases left unmatched: 6. CDR3 sequence (DNA): TGTGCCAGCAGCCAAGTGGTTCAGGGGGCGGCTTTCTTT. Protein sequence: CASSQVVQGAAFF.

The chain uses TRBV2 and TRBJ1-5; D might be TRBD1 (5 bases). V lost 8 bases, J lost 0 bases, and 11 bases lay in between. The CDR3 length is 14 residues. Germline V CDR1 and CDR2: SNHLY, FYNNEI. The CDR3 loop reads CASSDINSNQPQHF. CDR3 nucleotide sequence: TGTGCCAGCTCGGACATTAATAGCAATCAGCCCCAGCATTTT. Complete variable domain (other parts from reference TRBV2 and TRBJ1-5): EPEVTQTPSHQVTQMGQEVILRCVPISNHLYFYWYRQILGQKVEFLVSFYNNEISEKSEIFDDQFSVERPDGSNFTLKIRSTKLEDSAMYFCASSDINSNQPQHFGDGTRLSIL.

This clone appeared once. The chain links TRBV2 to TRBJ2-7, with TRBD1 as a possible D gene (6 bases). This CDR3 is built from 15 residues. The V and J ends lost 5 bases and 4 bases respectively, with 18 bases between them. The germline CDR1 and CDR2 sequences are SNHLY and FYNNEI. CDR3 region: CASSSGQLLPYEQYF. The CDR3 nucleotides read TGTGCCAGCAGTTCCGGACAGTTACTGCCTTACGAGCAGTACTTC.

This chain connects TRBV29-1 to TRBJ2-5; weak D call: TRBD1 (5 bases). The V gene's germline CDR1 is SQVTM and CDR2 ANQGSEA. The CDR3 contains 13 residues. Trimming removed 6 bases from V and 5 bases from J, with 16 bases in between. The CDR3 coding sequence is TGCAGCGTCAAGGGGTTAGGGGTCGAGACCCAGTACTTC. It codes for CSVKGLGVETQYF.

The chain combines TRBV6-1 with TRBJ1-4; D is undetermined. From germline, CDR1 is MNHNS and CDR2 SASEGT. V was clipped by 2 bases and J by 0 bases, with 10 bases between them. There are 16 residues in the CDR3. The CDR3 nucleotides are TGTGCCAGCAGTGAAATGGGCAGTGCAACTAATGAAAAACTGTTTTTT. It is translated as CASSEMGSATNEKLFF.

This clone was found a few times. V gene TRBV19 combines with J gene TRBJ2-7; TRBD1 might be the D (6 bases). V was trimmed by 4 bases and J by 4 bases, leaving 8 bases between them. Germline CDR1 and CDR2: LNHDA and SQIVND (reference sequence). The length of the CDR3 is 12 residues. CDR3 DNA sequence: TGTGCCAGTAGTAAGGACAGATACGAGCAGTACTTC. Translated, it gives CASSKDRYEQYF.

The chain recombines TRBV11-2 with TRBJ2-3, with 10 bases that match TRBD2. This CDR3 spans 18 amino acids. Trimming at V came to 1 base and at J to 1 base, leaving 8 bases not matched to a gene. Germline CDR1 reads SGHAT; CDR2 reads FQNNGV. The CDR3 DNA reads as TGTGCCAGCAGCTTAGTGGGACTAGCGCTATCTGGCACAGATACGCAGTATTTT. Amino acid sequence: CASSLVGLALSGTDTQYF.

This clone was seen a handful of times. The CDR3 here is CAISEQGQGNYGYTF. CDR3 in DNA: TGTGCCATCAGTGAGCAAGGACAGGGGAACTATGGCTACACCTTC. The chain joins TRBV10-3 to TRBJ1-2; 9 bases line up with TRBD1. V dropped 2 bases and J dropped 2; count of bases not matched to a gene: 3. The CDR3 contains 15 residues. Germline lookup yields CDR1 ENHRY and CDR2 SYGVKD.

The chain recombines TRBV7-8 with TRBJ1-5; D may be TRBD1 (6 bases). The germline V gene encodes CDR1 SGHVS and CDR2 FQNEAQ. V lost 1 base and J 7 bases, leaving 11 bases between the germline ends. This CDR3 spans 14 amino acids. The CDR3 nucleotides read TGTGCCAGCAGCTTAGGACAGGTACAACAGCCCCAGCATTTT. Protein product: CASSLGQVQQPQHF. The complete variable domain, with remaining parts taken from reference TRBV7-8 and TRBJ1-5, reads GAGVSQSPRYKVAKRGQDVALRCDPISGHVSLFWYQQALGQGPEFLTYFQNEAQLDKSGLPSDRFFAERPEGSVSTLKIQRTQQEDSAVYLCASSLGQVQQPQHFGDGTRLSIL.

V and J are TRBV10-2 and TRBJ1-2; the match to TRBD1 covers 10 bases. Germline CDR1 reads WSHSY; CDR2 reads SAAADI. V shed 4 bases and J 3 bases; nucleotides not matched to a gene: 11. There are 17 residues in the CDR3. The CDR3 here is CASSGSTGGAGYYGYTF. DNA for the CDR3: TGCGCCAGCAGTGGATCGACAGGGGGCGCGGGGTACTATGGCTACACCTTC.

This clone was counted a few times. The chain recombines TRBV4-2 with TRBJ2-1; 7 bases map to TRBD1. CDR1 is LGHNA and CDR2 is YNFKEQ in the germline V gene. V shed 0 bases and J 6 bases; nucleotides not matched to a gene: 5. The CDR3 is 15 amino acids. This CDR3 reads CASSQDGDSLNEQFF. In DNA form, the CDR3 reads TGTGCCAGCAGCCAAGATGGGGACAGCCTCAATGAGCAGTTCTTC.

Comment on this clone: Its ends do not fully match the called genes, so a read error is possible. The chain couples TRBV10-3 to TRBJ1-1; TRBD1 matches 7 bases. CDR1 ENHRY and CDR2 SYGVKD come from the germline V gene. This CDR3 region has 15 residues. The CDR3 nucleotides are TGTACCATCACCCGAAGGACAGGCGTGAACACTGAAGCTTTCTTT. Translating it yields CTITRRTGVNTEAFF.

The chain carries TRBV6-1 and TRBJ2-7; 8 nucleotides align to TRBD2. The V gene end was trimmed by 1 base and the J gene end by 7 bases; junction bases not matched to a gene: 12. Per germline, CDR1 MNHNS and CDR2 SASEGT. The CDR3 sequence is 16 residues long. Written as DNA, the CDR3 is TGTGCCAGCAGTGAAGTCTTGGCGGGGGGTCGAGGAGAGCAGTACTTC. Translating gives CASSEVLAGGRGEQYF.

The rearrangement links TRBV28 to TRBJ2-7; 11 bases align to TRBD1. The CDR3 contains 16 residues. Germline assignment: CDR1 MDHEN and CDR2 SYDVKM. J gave up 3 bases and V 4 bases, and 8 bases lay outside the gene matches. This CDR3 reads CASSSSRTGGRYEQYF. The DNA of the CDR3 is TGTGCCAGCAGTTCCAGCCGGACAGGGGGCCGCTACGAGCAGTACTTC.

The chain is built from TRBV2 and TRBJ2-5, with 9 nucleotides matching TRBD1. TRBJ2-7 explains the end of the DNA better; the J call may be wrong. The CDR3 is made up of 17 amino acids. Looked up from germline, CDR1 is SNHLY and CDR2 is FYNNEI. DNA of the CDR3: TGTGCCAGCAGTGACCCCCGGGACAGGGTTTACTCCTACGAGCAGTACTTC. Protein sequence: CASSDPRDRVYSYEQYF.

The chain has TRBV2 and TRBJ2-6; TRBD1 is a possible D gene (5 bases). V gave up 6 bases and J gave up 0 bases, with 6 bases separating them. The CDR3 spans 14 residues. Germline values: CDR1 SNHLY, CDR2 FYNNEI. Here the CDR3 reads CASRDSSGANVLTF. CDR3 bases: TGTGCCAGCAGAGACAGCTCTGGGGCCAACGTCCTGACTTTC.

The sample holds one count of this clone. This chain joins TRBV4-1 and TRBJ2-5; TRBD1 is a possible D gene (5 bases). V dropped 0 bases and J dropped 1 base, with 15 bases sitting between them. This CDR3 spans 17 amino acids. CDR1 and CDR2 (germline): MGHRA, YSYEKL. This CDR3 reads CASSQERAGHLQETQYF. CDR3 nucleotides: TGCGCCAGCAGCCAAGAACGGGCAGGACACCTCCAAGAGACCCAGTACTTC.

The chain uses TRBV5-1 and TRBJ2-3; TRBD2 matches at 12 bases. CDR3 length: 18 residues. Germline values: CDR1 SGHRS, CDR2 YFSETQ. The junction had 8 bases not matched to a gene; V was cut back by 2 bases and J by 1 base. This CDR3 is CASSLPPLAGGGTDTQYF. For the CDR3, the DNA is TGCGCCAGCAGCTTACCACCCCTAGCGGGGGGGGGCACAGATACGCAGTATTTT.

V usage is TRBV27 and J usage is TRBJ2-5; D not certain. The J call is in doubt because the DNA end fits TRBJ2-7 better. The germline CDR1 and CDR2 sequences are MNHEY and SMNVEV (reference sequence). This CDR3 spans 11 amino acids. For the CDR3, the DNA is TGTGCCAGCAGTCCTACCTACGAGCAGTACTTC. It specifies CASSPTYEQYF.

With respect to this clone: Other DNA sequences in the same sample also yield this CDR3. V and J are TRBV6-5 and TRBJ1-2; TRBD1 might be the D (5 bases). The V gene lost 2 bases and the J gene lost 8 bases, with 9 bases spanning the gap. CDR1 is MNHEY, CDR2 SVGAGI, per germline. The CDR3 has 12 residues. CDR3 loop: CASSYQGGGYTF. As DNA, the CDR3 is TGTGCCAGCAGTTACCAGGGTGGAGGCTACACCTTC.

This chain joins TRBV11-2 and TRBJ1-5; TRBD1 matches at 10 bases. Germline loops: CDR1 SGHAT, CDR2 FQNNGV. V was pared by 5 bases and J by 5 bases, with 3 bases of the junction left unmatched. This CDR3 comprises 14 residues. In nucleotides, the CDR3 is TGTGCCAGCAGCCCGACAGGGGGCGATCAGCCCCAGCATTTT. Its translation is CASSPTGGDQPQHF.

V usage is TRBV28 and J usage is TRBJ1-1; no clear D gene. The CDR3 runs 12 residues. Trimming stripped 7 bases from V and 4 bases from J, with 10 bases between. Germline loops: CDR1 MDHEN, CDR2 SYDVKM. CDR3 sequence (DNA): TGTGCCAGCATCCGGGGTACCACTGAAGCTTTCTTT. It encodes CASIRGTTEAFF.